What follows describes a single T cell receptor (beta chain). The specificity of this receptor is unknown. Qualities for individual bases were not recorded, and no much larger clone is one base off. Whole blood was collected in K2EDTA tubes by collaborating institutions according to the institutions' own protocols. Collaborator samples were shipped for TCRbeta analysis as frozen whole blood, isolated PBMCs, or DNA extracted from either sample type. The CDR3, from cysteine to phenylalanine, totals 16 residues. CDR3 DNA only is kept here, 48 bases in frame from base 1. Deletion took 0 bases off V and 1 base off J, with a span of 13 bases between the germline ends. CDR1 and CDR2 were assigned from the germline V gene (reference sequence) as SGHNT and YYREEE. This sample stems from a study of blood T cell repertoires in COVID-19 (dated by TCRdb to about 2020). Regarding the complete study: The collaborator samples originated in the United States, Italy and Spain and spanned the acute and convalescent phases of COVID-19. The material from the prospective study consisted of cDNA or gDNA derived from T cells, B-cell-depleted T cells, or PBMCs. The dataset comprised deeply sampled blood TCRbeta repertoires from subjects exposed to, actively infected with, or recovered from COVID-19. The repertoires were made available in a free public database intended to serve as a resource for research on the immune response to SARS-CoV-2. Samples were obtained from the ongoing ImmuneRACE study (first 160 participants) and from 1,254 subjects provided by 6 global collaborators. A de-identified subject ID, COVID-19 status, age in years and sex were almost always included in the sample metadata. HLA class I and class II types, where available, came from metadata supplied by the sample provider rather than from assay-based typing. Points the paper makes about the study in general: The quantity of clinical and demographic metadata differed by source and by participant and was supplied without curation.

TCRbeta CDR3 regions were amplified from genomic DNA by means of the immunoSEQ Assay, a bias-controlled multiplex PCR. The published analysis was carried out like this. Within the assay, amplification of reference gene primers was used to estimate how many nucleated cells each sample contained. Sequence reads were collapsed and filtered to measure the absolute abundance of every unique TCRbeta CDR3 rearrangement. For each sample, productive Simpson clonality was calculated as the square root of Simpson's diversity index over productive rearrangements. Drawn from immuneACCESS, this table holds only the in-frame rearrangements with V and J called that TCRdb kept. Clones are partly lost; checked studies trace under half to an unresolved V gene and leave the rest unexplained. Clone size and the V and J calls come from that table; the DNA yielded D and trimming. This sample lists approximately 37,000 clones; around nine tenths were detected once. The ten largest clones add up to 9% of the sample.

The origin of this receptor is an older woman with acute or convalescent COVID-19. The chain was built from TRBV5-4 and TRBJ2-5; the D segment could be TRBD2, given 6 matching bases. The specimen was peripheral blood. The DNA is as follows: TGTGCCAGCAGCTTGGAACCTAGCGCGTTCCAAGAGACCCAGTACTTC. The encoded protein is CASSLEPSAFQETQYF.